Listed below are T cell receptor beta chains from one sample, sequenced in a study of T cell responses to AZD1222 COVID-19 vaccine. Profiling relied on immunoSEQ multiplex PCR, and the TCRdb table lists in-frame clones only, not all of them. Of 90,000 to 110,000 clones listed, 88% were seen once; the top ten hold 13%. The sample consisted of peripheral blood, taken on day 0 of MenACWY control vaccination. The receptors were gathered from an adult in good health. CDR3s include the opening cysteine and the closing phenylalanine or tryptophan. Fields, in order: clone size, J gene, V gene, D gene, CDR3 DNA, CDR3 protein. D genes are given only for firm matches. Expanded clones are given a class, and other clones once, few, many or no size at all.

size: NA
J: TRBJ1-5
V: TRBV2
D: NA
DNA: TGTGCCAGCAGTAACAGGGACGGCAATCAGCCCCAGCATTTT
CDR3: CASSNRDGNQPQHF

size: NA
J: TRBJ1-1
V: TRBV19
D: NA
DNA: TGTGCCAGTAGTAGTCCCACGACAGCGTTGAAAGGGGCTTTCTTT
CDR3: CASSSPTTALKGAFF

size: NA
J: TRBJ2-1
V: TRBV5-1
D: TRBD1
DNA: TGCGCCAGCAGCTTTGACAGGGCGCAGTTCTTC
CDR3: CASSFDRAQFF

size: NA
J: TRBJ1-2
V: TRBV25-1
D: TRBD1
DNA: TGTGCCAGCAGCCCAGGACAGGGGTCCCCGAACTATGGCTACACCTTC
CDR3: CASSPGQGSPNYGYTF

size: NA
J: TRBJ1-4
V: TRBV19
D: NA
DNA: TGTGCCAGTAGTATCCAGGCCTCAACTAATGAAAAACTGTTTTTT
CDR3: CASSIQASTNEKLFF

size: NA
J: TRBJ2-1
V: TRBV18
D: NA
DNA: TGTGCCAGCTCACCGGAGGGACGGAACTACAATGAGCAGTTCTTC
CDR3: CASSPEGRNYNEQFF

size: NA
J: TRBJ2-7
V: TRBV7-9
D: NA
DNA: TGTGCCAGCAGTTACATGAACTACGAGCAGTACTTC
CDR3: CASSYMNYEQYF

size: NA
J: TRBJ1-3
V: TRBV2
D: NA
DNA: TGTGCCAGCAGTGGGGCCGGCAATCCTGGAAACACCATATATTTT
CDR3: CASSGAGNPGNTIYF

size: NA
J: TRBJ2-7
V: TRBV11-2
D: NA
DNA: TGTGCCAGCAGCCACTGGTACGAGCAGTACTTC
CDR3: CASSHWYEQYF

size: NA
J: TRBJ1-1
V: TRBV4-3
D: NA
DNA: TGCGCCAGCACCGGACAGAAGAACACTGAAGCTTTCTTT
CDR3: CASTGQKNTEAFF

size: NA
J: TRBJ1-1
V: TRBV7-9
D: NA
DNA: TGTGCCAGCAGCTTAGTAGGGGAAGCTTTCTTT
CDR3: CASSLVGEAFF

size: NA
J: TRBJ1-2
V: TRBV28
D: TRBD1
DNA: TGTGCCAGCGTATCGGGACAGGGAGATGGCTACACCTTC
CDR3: CASVSGQGDGYTF

size: NA
J: TRBJ2-7
V: TRBV7-3
D: NA
DNA: TGTGCCAGCAGCTTAAACTCCATAGGGCAGGCCTCCGAGCAGTACTTC
CDR3: CASSLNSIGQASEQYF

size: NA
J: TRBJ1-2
V: TRBV6-5
D: NA
DNA: TGTGCCAGTGGAACGGGAGGGGTTCATGGCTACACCTTC
CDR3: CASGTGGVHGYTF

size: NA
J: TRBJ1-2
V: TRBV3-1/TRBV3-2
D: NA
DNA: TGTGCCAGCAGCTGGGAGGCGACGGCTGATGGCTACACCTTC
CDR3: CASSWEATADGYTF

size: NA
J: TRBJ2-7
V: TRBV5-6
D: TRBD2
DNA: TGTGCCAGCAGCCGAAGCGGGATCAGCTCCTACGAGCAGTACTTC
CDR3: CASSRSGISSYEQYF

size: once
J: TRBJ1-4
V: TRBV28
D: NA
DNA: TGTGCCACGGAGGGGGGGGTTCCTGAAAAACTGTTTTTT
CDR3: CATEGGVPEKLFF

size: NA
J: TRBJ2-2
V: TRBV7-2
D: NA
DNA: TGTGCCAGCAGCTTAGACGGGGCTTACACCGGGGAGCTGTTTTTT
CDR3: CASSLDGAYTGELFF

size: NA
J: TRBJ1-2
V: TRBV6-5
D: NA
DNA: TGTGCCAGCAGTTACGGGGGTGGCTCTAACTATGGCTACACCTTC
CDR3: CASSYGGGSNYGYTF

size: few
J: TRBJ2-7
V: TRBV7-2
D: NA
DNA: TGTGCCAGCAGCTCAACAACCGGGGGCTACGAGCAGTACTTC
CDR3: CASSSTTGGYEQYF

size: once
J: TRBJ2-7
V: TRBV6-5
D: NA
DNA: TGTGCCAGCATATCGGACGGGAATTACGAGCAGTACTTC
CDR3: CASISDGNYEQYF

size: NA
J: TRBJ2-3
V: TRBV9
D: TRBD2
DNA: TGTGCCAGCAGCATGACTAGCGGGAGAATTCCAGATACGCAGTATTTT
CDR3: CASSMTSGRIPDTQYF

size: NA
J: TRBJ1-5
V: TRBV7-2
D: TRBD1
DNA: TGTGCCAGCAGCTCGGGACAGCGCAATCAGCCCCAGCATTTT
CDR3: CASSSGQRNQPQHF

size: once
J: TRBJ2-5
V: TRBV4-1
D: NA
DNA: TGCGCCAGCAGCCAAGATCCTCCTAGCGTCGATACAGAGACCCAGTACTTC
CDR3: CASSQDPPSVDTETQYF

size: NA
J: TRBJ2-2
V: TRBV6-5
D: TRBD1
DNA: TGTGCCAGCAGTACAGGGGGCGGGGACACCGGGGAGCTGTTTTTT
CDR3: CASSTGGGDTGELFF

size: NA
J: TRBJ2-2
V: TRBV10-3
D: NA
DNA: TGTGCCATCAGCGGACAGATCACCGGGGAGCTGTTTTTT
CDR3: CAISGQITGELFF

size: NA
J: TRBJ2-7
V: TRBV28
D: NA
DNA: TGTGCCAGCAGTTTACGGGGAGGTCCTGTAACCTACGAGCAGTACTTC
CDR3: CASSLRGGPVTYEQYF

size: NA
J: TRBJ1-2
V: TRBV10-3
D: NA
DNA: TGTGCCATCACTCTTGAAAGGGAGAATGGCTACACCTTC
CDR3: CAITLERENGYTF

size: NA
J: TRBJ1-5
V: TRBV7-2
D: NA
DNA: TGTGCCAGCAGCTTACAGGGTGGGGGTCAGCCCCAGCATTTT
CDR3: CASSLQGGGQPQHF

size: NA
J: TRBJ2-3
V: TRBV10-3
D: NA
DNA: TGTGCCATCAGTGTAAGGAGCACAGATACGCAGTATTTT
CDR3: CAISVRSTDTQYF

size: NA
J: TRBJ2-2
V: TRBV5-1
D: NA
DNA: TGCGCCAGCAGCCAGACGGACGAAGGGAGGGAGCTGTTTTTT
CDR3: CASSQTDEGRELFF

size: NA
J: TRBJ2-1
V: TRBV6-5
D: NA
DNA: TGTGCCAGCAGTTCAGGGGACTCACGCTACAATGAGCAGTTCTTC
CDR3: CASSSGDSRYNEQFF

size: NA
J: TRBJ1-5
V: TRBV10-1
D: NA
DNA: TGCGCCAGCAGTGCACAGGACTATCAGCCCCAGCATTTT
CDR3: CASSAQDYQPQHF

size: NA
J: TRBJ1-2
V: TRBV5-6
D: NA
DNA: TGTGCCAGCAGCTTGGGGCAGATCTATGGCTACACCTTC
CDR3: CASSLGQIYGYTF

size: NA
J: TRBJ1-6
V: TRBV5-1
D: NA
DNA: TGCGCCAGCAGCTTGTCCCGGGCGGATTCACCCCTCCACTTT
CDR3: CASSLSRADSPLHF

size: NA
J: TRBJ1-4
V: TRBV6-2/TRBV6-3
D: NA
DNA: TGTGCCAGCAGCTTTAATGAAAAACTGTTTTTT
CDR3: CASSFNEKLFF

size: NA
J: TRBJ2-7
V: TRBV19
D: NA
DNA: TGTGCCAGTAGGCAGGACGGATCCTACGAGCAGTACTTC
CDR3: CASRQDGSYEQYF

size: NA
J: TRBJ2-1
V: TRBV4-1
D: NA
DNA: TGCGCCAGCAGCCACACCGGGAGTGAGCAGTTCTTC
CDR3: CASSHTGSEQFF

size: NA
J: TRBJ1-2
V: TRBV19
D: TRBD1
DNA: TGTGCCAGTAGGCCGGGACAGGCCTATGGCTACACCTTC
CDR3: CASRPGQAYGYTF

size: NA
J: TRBJ1-2
V: TRBV7-3
D: NA
DNA: TGTGCCAGCAGCTTAGAGTCAGGACAGAACTATGGCTACACCTTC
CDR3: CASSLESGQNYGYTF

size: few
J: TRBJ1-4
V: TRBV9
D: NA
DNA: TGTGCCAGCAGTCGGGATCGACAAGCTGAAAAACTGTTTTTT
CDR3: CASSRDRQAEKLFF

size: NA
J: TRBJ1-3
V: TRBV24-1
D: NA
DNA: TGTGCCACCTCTAGAGCTGGAAACACCATATATTTT
CDR3: CATSRAGNTIYF

size: NA
J: TRBJ2-7
V: TRBV7-2
D: NA
DNA: TGTGCCAGCAGCTCAGGGAGCGGTCAATTCTACGAGCAGTACTTC
CDR3: CASSSGSGQFYEQYF

size: few
J: TRBJ1-6
V: TRBV6-5
D: NA
DNA: TGTGCCAGCAGTTACAGCGCGGGGGCACCCCTCCACTTT
CDR3: CASSYSAGAPLHF

size: NA
J: TRBJ1-1
V: TRBV30
D: NA
DNA: TGTGCCTGGAGTGTAAGGTGGACTGAAGCTTTCTTT
CDR3: CAWSVRWTEAFF

size: NA
J: TRBJ2-7
V: TRBV28
D: TRBD2
DNA: TGTGCCAGCAGTTTATTCCTAGCGGGGCGCAGTCCATCCTACGAGCAGTACTTC
CDR3: CASSLFLAGRSPSYEQYF

size: NA
J: TRBJ1-6
V: TRBV27
D: NA
DNA: TGTGCCAGCAGTTTATATCGGTCTTCCCCTAGTTCACCCCTCCACTTT
CDR3: CASSLYRSSPSSPLHF

size: NA
J: TRBJ1-5
V: TRBV15
D: NA
DNA: TGTGCCACCAGCAGGGATCAGCCCCAGCATTTT
CDR3: CATSRDQPQHF

size: NA
J: TRBJ1-6
V: TRBV7-9
D: NA
DNA: TGTGCCAGCAGCTTCGGCTCCCCTCGGGATTCACCCCTCCACTTT
CDR3: CASSFGSPRDSPLHF

size: NA
J: TRBJ2-7
V: TRBV19
D: NA
DNA: TGTGCCAGTAGTACGGGGGAGGTAAACGAGCAGTACTTC
CDR3: CASSTGEVNEQYF

size: NA
J: TRBJ2-7
V: TRBV29-1
D: TRBD1
DNA: TGCAGCGCCGGGACAGGGGACGCCTACGAGCAGTACTTC
CDR3: CSAGTGDAYEQYF

size: NA
J: TRBJ1-3
V: TRBV19
D: NA
DNA: TGTGCCAGTATGACCACAGGGATTGGAAACACCATATATTTT
CDR3: CASMTTGIGNTIYF

size: NA
J: TRBJ1-4
V: TRBV6-1
D: NA
DNA: TGTGCCAGCAGTGAAGCCCCCGGGGTAACTGAAAAACTGTTTTTT
CDR3: CASSEAPGVTEKLFF

size: NA
J: TRBJ1-6
V: TRBV30
D: NA
DNA: TGTGCCTGGAGTCCCCTGGCAGGGCCATCCTATAATTCACCCCTCCACTTT
CDR3: CAWSPLAGPSYNSPLHF

size: NA
J: TRBJ1-1
V: TRBV5-1
D: NA
DNA: TGCGCCAGCAGCTTAACAGGTATCGGGCCTAACACTGAAGCTTTCTTT
CDR3: CASSLTGIGPNTEAFF